This passage covers 9 T cell receptor beta chains from one sample sequenced in a study of blood T cell repertoires in COVID-19. Here immunoSEQ multiplex PCR was the method, and the copy in TCRdb shows in-frame clones only, minus some. The sample carries tens of thousands of clones, more than 75% recorded once. Sequenced: peripheral blood. Source of these receptors: a man aged 50 to 59 with active COVID-19.

The chain joins TRBV2 to TRBJ2-1; TRBD1 aligns across 8 bases. The germline CDR1 and CDR2 sequences are SNHLY and FYNNEI. Trimming cost V 5 bases and J 6 bases; bases outside gene matches: 12. The CDR3 covers 16 residues. The CDR3 DNA follows: TGTGCCAGCAGTCGAAGTACAGGGGGAGCGCCCAATGAGCAGTTCTTC. Amino acid sequence: CASSRSTGGAPNEQFF.

The chain is built from TRBV9 and TRBJ1-1; the D is unclear. Germline V lookup: CDR1 SGDLS, CDR2 YYNGEE. The germline V and J ends were trimmed by 0 bases and 3 bases, with 6 bases remaining between them. CDR3 length equals 13 residues. CDR3 protein: CASSVGLDTEAFF. CDR3 coding DNA: TGTGCCAGCAGCGTAGGTCTTGACACTGAAGCTTTCTTT. Full variable domain (remainder filled in from reference TRBV9 and TRBJ1-1): DSGVTQTPKHLITATGQRVTLRCSPRSGDLSVYWYQQSLDQGLQFLIQYYNGEERAKGNILERFSAQQFPDLHSELNLSSLELGDSALYFCASSVGLDTEAFFGQGTRLTVV.

This chain connects TRBV30 to TRBJ1-5; D gene unclear. The ends were cut back, 0 bases at V and 1 base at J, with 4 bases in the middle. CDR3 length: 13 residues. In germline, CDR1 is GTSNPN, CDR2 SVGIG (reference sequence). The CDR3 loop is CAWSVRSNQPQHF. CDR3 nucleotide sequence: TGTGCCTGGAGTGTACGGAGCAATCAGCCCCAGCATTTT.

This clone was found a few times. The rearrangement uses TRBV19 and TRBJ1-1; tentative D call: TRBD1 (5 bases). The CDR3 has 15 residues. Germline-derived CDR1 and CDR2 are LNHDA and SQIVND (reference sequence). V was cut by 3 bases and J by 1 base, with 12 bases left in between. CDR3 in DNA: TGTGCCAGTAGTATGTCCAGGGAGGAGAACACTGAAGCTTTCTTT. Translating gives CASSMSREENTEAFF.

The gene calls are TRBV19 and TRBJ1-4; the D is unclear. Germline V gene sequence: CDR1 LNHDA, CDR2 SQIVND (reference sequence). V lost 3 bases and J 8 bases, leaving 13 bases between the germline ends. The CDR3 has 14 residues. This CDR3 is CASSIKGSGEKLFF. The CDR3 bases are TGTGCCAGTAGTATTAAGGGTTCGGGGGAAAAACTGTTTTTT.

The chain recombines TRBV3-1 (or the pseudogene TRBV3-2) with TRBJ2-7; D possibly corresponds to TRBD1 (5 bases). The CDR3 is made up of 13 amino acids. Germline V CDR1 and CDR2: LGHDT, YNNKEL (reference sequence). Deletions cut 5 bases from V and 9 bases from J, with 17 bases between. The CDR3 DNA is TGTGCCAGCAGCACCCCAGGGAATATTCGGCAGTACTTC. Its protein is CASSTPGNIRQYF.

The V call is TRBV11-2, the J call TRBJ2-7; TRBD2 aligns across 10 bases. CDR3 size: 14 residues. With V trimmed by 6 bases and J by 5 bases, 7 bases remained unmatched. From germline, CDR1 is SGHAT and CDR2 FQNNGV. The DNA for the CDR3 is TGTGCCAGCAGTTCGCCTAGCGGGAGCGACGAGCAGTACTTC. It codes for CASSSPSGSDEQYF.

The genes are TRBV19 and TRBJ1-5; 7 bases map to TRBD1. This CDR3 is built from 13 residues. In germline, CDR1 is LNHDA, CDR2 SQIVND (reference sequence). V shed 2 bases and J 11 bases; nucleotides not matched to a gene: 6. The CDR3 DNA reads as TGTGCCAGTAGTATACTAGGGGGCAACGCCCAGCATTTT. It translates to CASSILGGNAQHF. The variable domain in full, completed from reference TRBV19 and TRBJ1-5, reads DGGITQSPKYLFRKEGQNVTLSCEQNLNHDAMYWYRQDPGQGLRLIYYSQIVNDFQKGDIAEGYSVSREKKESFPLTVTSAQKNPTAFYLCASSILGGNAQHFGDGTRLSIL.

V and J are TRBV28 and TRBJ2-3; no clear D. The V end lost 6 bases, the J end lost 6 bases, and 7 bases lay between the germline ends. CDR3 length equals 11 residues. Germline-derived CDR1 and CDR2 are MDHEN and SYDVKM. The CDR3 nucleotides are TGTGCCAGCAGCCAGATTGATACGCAGTATTTT. Its translation is CASSQIDTQYF.